This entry lists 9 T cell receptor beta chains sequenced from one sample in a study of cytomegalovirus exposure and HLA in healthy donors. Produced via immunoSEQ multiplex PCR; TCRdb's table is partial and in-frame only. The data hold 230,000 or so clones, with just over 85% observed a single time. Sequenced sample: PBMCs. Source of these receptors: a woman between 18 and 29 years old in good health and CMV-seronegative.

This clone has just a few counts. The rearrangement links TRBV10-3 to TRBJ2-7; 9 nucleotides agree with TRBD1. Germline V gene lookup returns CDR1 ENHRY and CDR2 SYGVKD. This CDR3 has 14 residues. V was clipped by 7 bases and J by 2 bases; unmatched bases: 6. CDR3 bases: TGTGCCATCACCAATGGACAGGGGACCTACGAGCAGTACTTC. This translates into CAITNGQGTYEQYF.

The sample holds one count of this clone. This chain joins TRBV29-1 and TRBJ1-3; 9 bases fit TRBD1. After removal of 6 bases from V and 3 bases from J, the junction contained 9 bases not matched to a gene. The CDR3 covers 15 residues. Germline assignment: CDR1 SQVTM and CDR2 ANQGSEA. The DNA of the CDR3 is TGCAGCGTGGACGACAGGGGGAAGAATGGAAACACCATATATTTT. Translated: CSVDDRGKNGNTIYF.

The chain links TRBV10-3 to TRBJ2-3, with D possibly TRBD2 on 6 matching bases. The ends were cut back, 0 bases at V and 4 bases at J, with 14 bases in the middle. Germline assignment: CDR1 ENHRY and CDR2 SYGVKD. CDR3 length: 16 residues. The CDR3 coding sequence is TGTGCCATCAGTGAGTCGACGGGAGTAGGCGCAGATACGCAGTATTTT. Its translation is CAISESTGVGADTQYF.

The table lists this clone with a count of one. This chain joins TRBV5-1 and TRBJ2-2; 7 nucleotides line up with TRBD2. The CDR3 consists of 14 residues. V shed 3 bases, J shed 5 bases, and the junction held 4 bases outside the gene matches. Germline lookup yields CDR1 SGHRS and CDR2 YFSETQ. The CDR3 protein is CASSSVSGTGELFF. CDR3 bases: TGCGCCAGCAGCTCCGTTAGCGGGACCGGGGAGCTGTTTTTT.

This chain uses TRBV9 with TRBJ1-2, with D possibly being TRBD1 (6 bases). The CDR3 has 17 residues. The germline CDR1 and CDR2 sequences are SGDLS and YYNGEE. V gave up 0 bases and J gave up 6 bases, with 21 bases separating them. The CDR3 region has the DNA TGTGCCAGCAGCGTAGAGGGAACAGGGTCGGGCGCTCATGGCTACACCTTC. Translating it yields CASSVEGTGSGAHGYTF.

The chain uses TRBV28 and TRBJ1-4, with 7 nucleotides matching TRBD1. From germline, CDR1 is MDHEN and CDR2 SYDVKM. V shed 3 bases and J 0 bases; nucleotides not matched to a gene: 4. The CDR3 runs to 16 residues. CDR3 sequence: CASSFDRDATNEKLFF. In DNA form, the CDR3 reads TGTGCCAGCAGTTTTGACAGGGATGCAACTAATGAAAAACTGTTTTTT.

The chain carries TRBV28 and TRBJ1-1; 9 positions agree with TRBD1. This CDR3 is 15 amino acids long. Trimming at V came to 6 bases and at J to 0 bases, leaving 5 bases not matched to a gene. The germline gives CDR1 MDHEN, CDR2 SYDVKM. The CDR3 loop reads CASRTGTGMNTEAFF. CDR3 sequence (DNA): TGTGCCAGCAGAACCGGGACAGGGATGAACACTGAAGCTTTCTTT.

The chain has TRBV10-1 and TRBJ2-1; 11 nucleotides agree with TRBD2. Germline CDR1 is WNHNN and CDR2 is SYGVQD (reference sequence). The CDR3 is 15 residues long. V shed 3 bases, J shed 9 bases, and the junction held 7 bases outside the gene matches. CDR3 DNA sequence: TGCGCCAGCAGTGATCGGACTAGCGGGTCGGGTGAGCAGTTCTTC. It codes for CASSDRTSGSGEQFF.

The CDR3 loop is CASSWGQGYEQYF. The CDR3 nucleotides are TGTGCCAGCAGCTGGGGACAGGGTTACGAGCAGTACTTC. The chain carries TRBV7-3 and TRBJ2-7; 9 nucleotides match TRBD1. V lost 4 bases to trimming and J lost 4 bases; unmatched junction nucleotides: 2. CDR1 and CDR2 (germline): SGHTA, FQGTGA. The length of the CDR3 is 13 residues.